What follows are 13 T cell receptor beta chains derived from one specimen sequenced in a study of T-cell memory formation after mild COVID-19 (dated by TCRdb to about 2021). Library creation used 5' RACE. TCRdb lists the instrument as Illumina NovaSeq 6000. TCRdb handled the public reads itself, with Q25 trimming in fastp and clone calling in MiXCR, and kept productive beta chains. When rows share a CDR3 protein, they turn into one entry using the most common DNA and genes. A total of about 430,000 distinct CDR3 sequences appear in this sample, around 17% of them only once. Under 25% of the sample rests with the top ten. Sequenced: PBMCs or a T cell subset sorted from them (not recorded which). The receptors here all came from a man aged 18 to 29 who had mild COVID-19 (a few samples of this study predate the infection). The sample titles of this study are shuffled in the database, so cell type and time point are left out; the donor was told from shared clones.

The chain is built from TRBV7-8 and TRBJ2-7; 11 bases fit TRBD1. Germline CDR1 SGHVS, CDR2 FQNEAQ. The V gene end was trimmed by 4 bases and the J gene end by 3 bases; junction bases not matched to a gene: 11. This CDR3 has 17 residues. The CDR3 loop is CASSSADRGLIIYEQYF. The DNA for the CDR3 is TGTGCCAGCAGCTCGGCGGACAGGGGGCTCATCATCTACGAGCAGTACTTC.

The CDR3 sequence: CASSLASTSQETQYF. Here the CDR3 DNA reads TGTGCCAGCAGCTTGGCCTCGACCTCCCAAGAGACCCAGTACTTC. This sequence joins TRBV5-6 and TRBJ2-5; D is unresolved. The CDR3 is made up of 15 amino acids. The ends were cut back, 0 bases at V and 1 base at J, with 10 bases in the middle. From germline, CDR1 is SGHDT and CDR2 YYEEEE. Using reference TRBV5-6 and TRBJ2-5 for the parts outside the CDR3, the full variable domain is DAGVTQSPTHLIKTRGQQVTLRCSPKSGHDTVSWYQQALGQGPQFIFQYYEEEERQRGNFPDRFSGHQFPNYSSELNVNALLLGDSALYLCASSLASTSQETQYFGPGTRLLVL.

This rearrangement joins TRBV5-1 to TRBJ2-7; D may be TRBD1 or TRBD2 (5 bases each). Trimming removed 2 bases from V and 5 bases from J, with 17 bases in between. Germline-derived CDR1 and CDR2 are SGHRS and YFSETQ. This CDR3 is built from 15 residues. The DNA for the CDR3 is TGCGCCAGCAGCTTATCACCGGGGCCTCTGGACGAGCAGTACGTC. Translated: CASSLSPGPLDEQYV.

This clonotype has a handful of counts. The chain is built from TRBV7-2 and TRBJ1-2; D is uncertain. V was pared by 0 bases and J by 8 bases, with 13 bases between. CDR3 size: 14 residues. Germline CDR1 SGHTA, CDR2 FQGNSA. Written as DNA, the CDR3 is TGTGCCAGCAGCTTAGCTAGGGCTGTAGAGGGCTACACCTTC. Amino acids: CASSLARAVEGYTF. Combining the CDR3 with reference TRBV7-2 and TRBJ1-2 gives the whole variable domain GAGVSQSPSNKVTEKGKDVELRCDPISGHTALYWYRQSLGQGLEFLIYFQGNSAPDKSGLPSDRFSAERTGGSVSTLTIQRTQQEDSAVYLCASSLARAVEGYTFGSGTRLTVV.

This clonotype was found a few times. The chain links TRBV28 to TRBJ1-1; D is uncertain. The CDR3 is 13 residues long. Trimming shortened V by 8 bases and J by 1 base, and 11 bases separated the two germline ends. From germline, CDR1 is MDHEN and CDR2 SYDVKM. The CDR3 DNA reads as TGTGCCAGCTCTAGAGAGACGAACACTGAAGCTTTCTTT. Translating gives CASSRETNTEAFF. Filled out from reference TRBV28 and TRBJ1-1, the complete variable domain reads DVKVTQSSRYLVKRTGEKVFLECVQDMDHENMFWYRQDPGLGLRLIYFSYDVKMKEKGDIPEGYSVSREKKERFSLILESASTNQTSMYLCASSRETNTEAFFGQGTRLTVV.

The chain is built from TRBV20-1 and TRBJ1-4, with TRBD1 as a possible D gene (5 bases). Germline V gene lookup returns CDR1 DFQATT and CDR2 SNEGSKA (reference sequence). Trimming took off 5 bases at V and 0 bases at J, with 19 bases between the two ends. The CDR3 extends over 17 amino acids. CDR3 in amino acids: CSAEKFRDPATNEKLFF. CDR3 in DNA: TGCAGTGCTGAGAAATTCCGGGACCCTGCAACTAATGAAAAACTGTTTTTT.

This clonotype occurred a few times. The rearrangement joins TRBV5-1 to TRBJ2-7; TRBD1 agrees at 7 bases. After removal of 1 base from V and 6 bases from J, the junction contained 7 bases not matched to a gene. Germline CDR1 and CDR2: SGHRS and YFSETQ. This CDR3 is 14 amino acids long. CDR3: CASSLLGGTGEQYF. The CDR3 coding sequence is TGCGCCAGCAGCTTGTTAGGGGGCACGGGCGAGCAGTACTTC.

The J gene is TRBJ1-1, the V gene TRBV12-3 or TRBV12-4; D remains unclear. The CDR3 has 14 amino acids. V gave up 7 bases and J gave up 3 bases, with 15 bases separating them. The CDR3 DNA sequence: TGTGCCAGCACGTGGAACCAGTTGGACACTGAAGCTTTCTTT. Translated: CASTWNQLDTEAFF.

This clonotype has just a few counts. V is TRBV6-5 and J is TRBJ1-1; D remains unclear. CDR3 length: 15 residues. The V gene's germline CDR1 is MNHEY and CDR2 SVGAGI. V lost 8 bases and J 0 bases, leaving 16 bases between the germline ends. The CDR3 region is CASSGYPTLNTEAFF. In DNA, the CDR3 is TGTGCCAGCTCGGGGTACCCAACTCTGAACACTGAAGCTTTCTTT.

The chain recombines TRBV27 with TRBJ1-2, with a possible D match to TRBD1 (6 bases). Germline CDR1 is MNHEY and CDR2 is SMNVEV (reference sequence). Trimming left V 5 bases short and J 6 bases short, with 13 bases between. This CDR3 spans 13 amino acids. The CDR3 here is CASSTHRENGYTF. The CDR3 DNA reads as TGTGCCAGCAGTACCCACAGGGAGAATGGCTACACCTTC.

CDR3 loop: CASSLFTDNSPLHF. In DNA form, the CDR3 reads TGCGCCAGCAGCTTGTTTACAGATAATTCACCCCTCCACTTT. This chain connects TRBV5-1 to TRBJ1-6, with D unresolved. This CDR3 is built from 14 residues. Trimming cost V 1 base and J 5 bases, with 7 bases left between them. CDR1 and CDR2 (germline): SGHRS, YFSETQ.

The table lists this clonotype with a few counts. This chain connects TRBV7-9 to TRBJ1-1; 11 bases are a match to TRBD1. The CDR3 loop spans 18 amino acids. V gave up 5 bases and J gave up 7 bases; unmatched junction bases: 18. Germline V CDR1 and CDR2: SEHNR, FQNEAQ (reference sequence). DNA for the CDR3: TGTGCCAGCAGCCAGACGCGCTTTGGACAGGGGGCGCGGGGTGAAGCTTTCTTT. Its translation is CASSQTRFGQGARGEAFF.

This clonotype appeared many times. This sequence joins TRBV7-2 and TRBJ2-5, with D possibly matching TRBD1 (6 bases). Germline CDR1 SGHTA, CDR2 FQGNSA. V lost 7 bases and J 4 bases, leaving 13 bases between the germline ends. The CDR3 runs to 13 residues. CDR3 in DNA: TGTGCCAGCAAACGAAGGGGGAGAGAGACCCAGTACTTC. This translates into CASKRRGRETQYF.